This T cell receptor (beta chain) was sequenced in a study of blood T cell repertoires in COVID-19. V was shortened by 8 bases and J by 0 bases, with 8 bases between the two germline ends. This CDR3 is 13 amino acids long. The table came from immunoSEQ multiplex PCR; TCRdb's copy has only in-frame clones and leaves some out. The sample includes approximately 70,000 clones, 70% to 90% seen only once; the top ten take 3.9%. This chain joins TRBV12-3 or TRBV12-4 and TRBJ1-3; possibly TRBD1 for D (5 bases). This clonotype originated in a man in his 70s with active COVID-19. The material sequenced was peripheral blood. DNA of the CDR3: TGTGCCAGCCGGAGGGGCTCTGGAAACACCATATATTTT. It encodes CASRRGSGNTIYF.